This T cell receptor (beta chain) was observed in a study of PD-L1 blockade in urothelial cancer. At the level of the study: Analysis of blood occurred 3 weeks (second dose) and 6 weeks after treatment start.

Templates that were synthetic TCR analogs were spiked into each PCR. This table comes from immunoSEQ multiplex PCR, and its TCRdb copy is limited to in-frame clones, with some not included. The table has 90,000 to 130,000 clones, 85% to 95% seen once. Study-level findings and limits: Better survival was predicted by below-median pretreatment blood TCR clonality. When measured at 3 weeks, tumor-associated blood clones expanded more in durable-benefit patients.

Described time point: peripheral blood 6 weeks after treatment start. As for this clone: The antigen is unknown.

The V gene's germline CDR1 is WNHNN and CDR2 SYGVQD (reference sequence). This CDR3 has 15 residues. Trimming took off 0 bases at V and 11 bases at J, with 20 bases between the two ends. The chain combines TRBV10-1 with TRBJ2-7; a weak D match, TRBD2 (6 bases). The receptor's source is a man aged 55 to 70 with urothelial cancer. The sequenced sample was PBMCs, obtained around atezolizumab (anti-PD-L1) treatment. CDR3 protein: CASSESSGRMGRKYF. The CDR3 bases are TGCGCCAGCAGTGAGTCTAGCGGCAGGATGGGGAGGAAGTACTTC.